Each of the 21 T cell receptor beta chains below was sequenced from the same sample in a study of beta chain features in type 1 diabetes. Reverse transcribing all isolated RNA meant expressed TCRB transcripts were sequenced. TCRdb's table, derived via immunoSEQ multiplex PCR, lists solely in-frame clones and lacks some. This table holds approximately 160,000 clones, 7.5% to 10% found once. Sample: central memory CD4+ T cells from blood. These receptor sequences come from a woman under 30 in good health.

CDR3 in amino acids: CASSEDQETQYF. The CDR3 DNA reads as TGCGCCAGCAGCGAGGACCAAGAGACCCAGTACTTC. The chain recombines TRBV5-1 with TRBJ2-5; D ambiguous. Germline CDR1 and CDR2: SGHRS and YFSETQ. Trimming cost V 4 bases and J 0 bases, with 4 bases left between them. The CDR3 consists of 12 residues.

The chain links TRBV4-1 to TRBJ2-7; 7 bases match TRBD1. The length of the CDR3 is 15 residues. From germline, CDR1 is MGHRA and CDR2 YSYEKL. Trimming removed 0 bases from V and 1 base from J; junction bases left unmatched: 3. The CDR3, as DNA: TGCGCCAGCAGCCAAGAAGGGACAGCTTCCTACGAGCAGTACTTC. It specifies CASSQEGTASYEQYF.

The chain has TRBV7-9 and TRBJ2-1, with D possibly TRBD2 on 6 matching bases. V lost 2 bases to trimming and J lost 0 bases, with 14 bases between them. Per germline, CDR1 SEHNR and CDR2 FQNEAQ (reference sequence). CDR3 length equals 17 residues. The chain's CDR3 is CASSLREGLSSYNEQFF. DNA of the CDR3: TGTGCCAGCAGCTTAAGAGAGGGACTGAGCTCCTACAATGAGCAGTTCTTC.

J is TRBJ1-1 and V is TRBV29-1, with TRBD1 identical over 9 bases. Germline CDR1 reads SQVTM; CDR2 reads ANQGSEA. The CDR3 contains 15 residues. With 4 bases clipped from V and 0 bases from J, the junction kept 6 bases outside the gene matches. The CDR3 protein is CSVGQGGKMNTEAFF. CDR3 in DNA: TGCAGCGTTGGACAGGGGGGGAAAATGAACACTGAAGCTTTCTTT.

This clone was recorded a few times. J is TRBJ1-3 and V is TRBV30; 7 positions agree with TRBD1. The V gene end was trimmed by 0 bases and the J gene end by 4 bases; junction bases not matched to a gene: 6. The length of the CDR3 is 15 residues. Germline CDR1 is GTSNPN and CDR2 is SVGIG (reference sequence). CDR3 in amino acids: CAWSVGQRRGNTIYF. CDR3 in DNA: TGTGCCTGGAGTGTGGGACAGCGGAGAGGAAACACCATATATTTT.

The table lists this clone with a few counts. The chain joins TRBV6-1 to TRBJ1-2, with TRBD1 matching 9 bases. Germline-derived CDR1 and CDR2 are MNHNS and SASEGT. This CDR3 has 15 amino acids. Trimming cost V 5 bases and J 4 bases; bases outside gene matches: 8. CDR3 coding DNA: TGTGCCAGCAGTCCACTCGGGACAGGGAGCTATGGCTACACCTTC. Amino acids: CASSPLGTGSYGYTF.

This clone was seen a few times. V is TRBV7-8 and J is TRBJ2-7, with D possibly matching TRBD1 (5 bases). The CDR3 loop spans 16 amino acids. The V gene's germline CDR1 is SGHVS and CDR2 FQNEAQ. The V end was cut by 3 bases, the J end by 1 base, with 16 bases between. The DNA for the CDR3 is TGTGCCAGCAGCTTTGCAACAGGACGATCTTCCTACGAGCAGTACTTC. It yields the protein CASSFATGRSSYEQYF.

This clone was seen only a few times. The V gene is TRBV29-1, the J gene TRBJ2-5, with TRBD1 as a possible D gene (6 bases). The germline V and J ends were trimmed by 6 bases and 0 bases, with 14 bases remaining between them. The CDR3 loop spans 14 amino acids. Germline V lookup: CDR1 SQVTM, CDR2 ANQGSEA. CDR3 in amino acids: CSVTGQWYQETQYF. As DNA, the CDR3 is TGCAGCGTGACCGGACAGTGGTACCAAGAGACCCAGTACTTC.

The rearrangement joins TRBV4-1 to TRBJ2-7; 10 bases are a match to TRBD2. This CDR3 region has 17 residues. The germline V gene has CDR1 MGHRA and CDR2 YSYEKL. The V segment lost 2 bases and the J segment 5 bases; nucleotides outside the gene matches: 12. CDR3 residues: CASSQPGALAGENEQYF. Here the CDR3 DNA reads TGCGCCAGCAGCCAACCAGGGGCCCTAGCGGGAGAAAACGAGCAGTACTTC.

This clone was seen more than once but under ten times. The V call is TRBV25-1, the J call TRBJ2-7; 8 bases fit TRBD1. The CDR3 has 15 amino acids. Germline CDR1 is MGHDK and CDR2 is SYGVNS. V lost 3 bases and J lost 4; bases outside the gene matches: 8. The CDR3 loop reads CASSDEGQGLYEQYF. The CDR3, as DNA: TGTGCCAGCAGTGATGAAGGACAGGGCCTTTACGAGCAGTACTTC.

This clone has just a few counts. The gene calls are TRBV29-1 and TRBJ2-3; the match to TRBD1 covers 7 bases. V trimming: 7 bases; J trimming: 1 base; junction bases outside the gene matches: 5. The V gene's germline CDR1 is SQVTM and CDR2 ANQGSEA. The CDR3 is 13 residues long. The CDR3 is CSAKGQGTDTQYF. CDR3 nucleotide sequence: TGCAGCGCCAAAGGACAGGGCACAGATACGCAGTATTTT.

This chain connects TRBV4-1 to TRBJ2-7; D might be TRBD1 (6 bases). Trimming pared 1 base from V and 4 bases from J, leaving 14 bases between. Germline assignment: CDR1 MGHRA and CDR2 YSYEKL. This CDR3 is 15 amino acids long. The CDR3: CASSQAAQGQYEQYF. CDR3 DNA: TGCGCCAGCAGCCAAGCCGCACAGGGTCAATACGAGCAGTACTTC.

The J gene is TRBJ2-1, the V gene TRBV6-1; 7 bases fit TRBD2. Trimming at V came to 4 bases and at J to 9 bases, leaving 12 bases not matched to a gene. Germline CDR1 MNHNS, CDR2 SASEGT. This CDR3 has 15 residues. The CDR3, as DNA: TGTGCCAGCAGTGCTAGCGGTCCCCTGGGCGGTGAGCAGTTCTTC. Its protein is CASSASGPLGGEQFF.

The CDR3 region is CASSPNTGELFF. As DNA, the CDR3 is TGTGCCAGCAGCCCAAACACCGGGGAGCTGTTTTTT. V usage is TRBV5-4 and J usage is TRBJ2-2; no clear D gene. The V end lost 4 bases, the J end lost 2 bases, and 3 bases lay between the germline ends. The CDR3 contains 12 residues. Germline CDR1 is SGHNT and CDR2 is YYREEE (reference sequence).

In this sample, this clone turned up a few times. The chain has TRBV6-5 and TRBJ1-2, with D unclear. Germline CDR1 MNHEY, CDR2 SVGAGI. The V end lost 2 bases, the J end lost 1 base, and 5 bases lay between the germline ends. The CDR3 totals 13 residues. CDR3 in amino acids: CASSYNFNYGYTF. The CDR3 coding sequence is TGTGCCAGCAGTTACAACTTTAACTATGGCTACACCTTC.

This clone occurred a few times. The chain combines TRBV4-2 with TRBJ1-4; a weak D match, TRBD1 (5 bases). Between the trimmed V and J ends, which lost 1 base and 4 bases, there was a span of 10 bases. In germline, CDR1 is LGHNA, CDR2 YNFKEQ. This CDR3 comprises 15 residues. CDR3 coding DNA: TGTGCCAGCAGCCAAGTTCAGGGCCATAATGAAAAACTGTTTTTT. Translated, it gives CASSQVQGHNEKLFF.

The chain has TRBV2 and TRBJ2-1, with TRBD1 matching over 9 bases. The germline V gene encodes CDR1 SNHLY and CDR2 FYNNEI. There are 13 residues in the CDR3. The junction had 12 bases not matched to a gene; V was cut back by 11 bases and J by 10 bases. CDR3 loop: CACSGQGREEQFF. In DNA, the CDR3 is TGTGCCTGTTCTGGACAGGGGAGAGAAGAGCAGTTCTTC. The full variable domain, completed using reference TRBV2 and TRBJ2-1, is EPEVTQTPSHQVTQMGQEVILRCVPISNHLYFYWYRQILGQKVEFLVSFYNNEISEKSEIFDDQFSVERPDGSNFTLKIRSTKLEDSAMYFCACSGQGREEQFFGPGTRLTVL.

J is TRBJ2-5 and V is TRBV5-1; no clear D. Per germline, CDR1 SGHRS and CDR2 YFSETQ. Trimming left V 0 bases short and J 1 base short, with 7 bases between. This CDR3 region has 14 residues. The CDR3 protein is CASSLGGSQETQYF. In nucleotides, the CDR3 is TGCGCCAGCAGCTTGGGCGGCAGCCAAGAGACCCAGTACTTC.

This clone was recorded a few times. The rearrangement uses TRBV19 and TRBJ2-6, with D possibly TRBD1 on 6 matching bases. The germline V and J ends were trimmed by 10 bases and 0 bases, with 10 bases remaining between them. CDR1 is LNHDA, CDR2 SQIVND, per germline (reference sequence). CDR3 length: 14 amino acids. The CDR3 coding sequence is TGTGCCACCGTGGACAGCTCTGGGGCCAACGTCCTGACTTTC. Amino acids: CATVDSSGANVLTF. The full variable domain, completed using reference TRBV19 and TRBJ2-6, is DGGITQSPKYLFRKEGQNVTLSCEQNLNHDAMYWYRQDPGQGLRLIYYSQIVNDFQKGDIAEGYSVSREKKESFPLTVTSAQKNPTAFYLCATVDSSGANVLTFGAGSRLTVL.

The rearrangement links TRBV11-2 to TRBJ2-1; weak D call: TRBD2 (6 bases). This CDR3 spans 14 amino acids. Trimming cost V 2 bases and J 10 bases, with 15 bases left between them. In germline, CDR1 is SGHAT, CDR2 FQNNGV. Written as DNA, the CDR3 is TGTGCCAGCAGCTTATCGGCTAGCGCAGGGGAGCAGTTCTTC. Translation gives CASSLSASAGEQFF.

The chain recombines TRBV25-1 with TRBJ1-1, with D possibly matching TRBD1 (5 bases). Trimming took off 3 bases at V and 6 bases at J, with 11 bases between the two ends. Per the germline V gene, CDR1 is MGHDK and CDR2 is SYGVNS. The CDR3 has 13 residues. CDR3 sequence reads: CASSDGGAPEAFF. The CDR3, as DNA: TGTGCCAGCAGTGACGGGGGAGCGCCTGAAGCTTTCTTT.